This entry describes one T cell receptor beta chain. This sample is part of a study of blood T cell repertoires in COVID-19. Study information: T cells, B-cell-depleted T cells, or PBMCs supplied cDNA or gDNA.

The V and J ends lost 5 bases and 5 bases, in that order; junction bases with no gene match: 9. CDR1 and CDR2 (germline): MNHEY, SMNVEV (reference sequence). The CDR3 has 16 residues. While infection was still active, Seattle patients were enrolled and then followed longitudinally. Per the study methods: Using reference gene primer amplification, nucleated cell counts were estimated. The data were produced by immunoSEQ multiplex PCR, yet TCRdb's version contains in-frame clones alone and is incomplete. V and J calls and clone size come straight from that table; D and trimming were deduced from the DNA. The table shows roughly 410,000 clones, with over 75% occurring only once.

The V call is TRBV27, the J call TRBJ1-1; 12 bases match TRBD1. This TCR was recovered from a middle-aged woman with COVID-19, enrolled during active disease. Material for sequencing was peripheral blood. The CDR3 sequence is CASSDTGQGAGTEAFF. The CDR3 DNA reads TGTGCCAGCAGTGACACGGGACAGGGGGCCGGAACTGAAGCTTTCTTT.